These 30 T cell receptor beta chains originate from one sample sequenced in a study of identical twins. TCRdb itself ran the 5' RACE reads through MiXCR, one entry per CDR3 protein. Of about 500,000 distinct CDR3 sequences listed, roughly an eighth are singletons. Separately, the same data were catalogued under a study of yellow fever vaccine responses in identical twins.

Sequenced sample: CD4+ T cells sorted from blood. Receptor source: a woman aged 18-29 years in good health.

In this sample, this clonotype turned up many times. The chain combines TRBV6-1 with TRBJ2-5, with D perhaps TRBD1 (5 bases). Deletions cut 6 bases from V and 7 bases from J, with 15 bases between. The germline V gene has CDR1 MNHNS and CDR2 SASEGT. The CDR3 is 13 amino acids. For the CDR3, the DNA is TGTGCCAGCAGACAGACCCAGGGCGGGACCCAGTACTTC. It encodes CASRQTQGGTQYF.

This clonotype appeared once. V usage is TRBV28 and J usage is TRBJ1-1; maybe TRBD1 (5 bases). V was trimmed by 3 bases and J by 11 bases, leaving 16 bases between them. The germline V gene encodes CDR1 MDHEN and CDR2 SYDVKM. The CDR3 is made up of 13 amino acids. Written as DNA, the CDR3 is TGTGCCAGCAGTTTGACTTTCCGGGACGAGGCTTTCTTT. It specifies CASSLTFRDEAFF.

This rearrangement joins TRBV3-1 to TRBJ1-2, with no clear D. The CDR3 has 14 residues. The V end was cut by 3 bases, the J end by 6 bases, with 14 bases between. CDR1 is LGHDT, CDR2 YNNKEL, per germline (reference sequence). This chain's CDR3 is CASSHYANTDGYTF. Here the CDR3 DNA reads TGTGCCAGCAGCCATTACGCTAACACGGATGGCTACACCTTC.

This clonotype was counted between two and nine times. The chain carries TRBV7-9 and TRBJ1-2; 7 positions match TRBD1. Losses at the gene ends were 4 bases for V and 0 bases for J; bases not matched to a gene: 5. Germline CDR1 and CDR2: SEHNR and FQNEAQ (reference sequence). This CDR3 spans 15 amino acids. The DNA of the CDR3 is TGTGCCAGCAGCTCCTGGGACAGAGCTAACTATGGCTACACCTTC. It encodes CASSSWDRANYGYTF.

This chain links TRBV30 with TRBJ2-3; unclear D gene. The germline V and J ends were trimmed by 5 bases and 5 bases, with 11 bases remaining between them. Germline V gives CDR1 GTSNPN, CDR2 SVGIG (reference sequence). The CDR3 runs to 12 residues. The CDR3 DNA follows: TGTGCCTGGGACCTGGGCGTAGATACGCAGTATTTT. This codes for CAWDLGVDTQYF. The full variable domain, its missing parts supplied by reference TRBV30 and TRBJ2-3, is SQTIHQWPATLVQPVGSPLSLECTVEGTSNPNLYWYRQAAGRGLQLLFYSVGIGQISSEVPQNLSASRPQDRQFILSSKKLLLSDSGFYLCAWDLGVDTQYFGPGTRLTVL.

The chain recombines TRBV12-3 or TRBV12-4 with TRBJ2-3, with D uncertain. This CDR3 is built from 14 residues. V gave up 3 bases and J gave up 2 bases, with 9 bases separating them. The CDR3 sequence: CASSFGLNTDTQYF. The CDR3 DNA reads TGTGCCAGCAGTTTCGGGCTTAACACAGATACGCAGTATTTT.

Turning to this clonotype: The junction departs from the called germline gene at one end, perhaps through a read error. The V and J genes are TRBV12-3 or TRBV12-4 and TRBJ2-7; the D gene is possibly TRBD1 (6 bases). This CDR3 is 12 amino acids long. The CDR3 is CASASGTKLLVF. DNA of the CDR3: TGTGCCAGCGCCTCCGGGACAAAATTGCTGGTCTTC.

This clonotype has a handful of counts. The V and J genes are TRBV11-1 and TRBJ2-5; TRBD2 matches at 16 bases. CDR3 length: 21 residues. The germline CDR1 and CDR2 sequences are SGHAT and FQDESV (reference sequence). With 5 bases clipped from V and 4 bases from J, the junction kept 19 bases outside the gene matches. The CDR3, as DNA: TGTGCCAGCAGCCTCGTACCGGGACTAGCGGGAGGGCCTTTGAGCCGAGAGACCCAGTACTTC. Its protein is CASSLVPGLAGGPLSRETQYF.

This clonotype turned up a few times. CDR3 residues: CASRPIEGTSYEQYF. Written as DNA, the CDR3 is TGCGCCAGCAGACCCATAGAGGGGACTTCCTACGAGCAGTACTTC. This chain links TRBV4-1 with TRBJ2-7, with D possibly matching TRBD2 (6 bases). CDR3 length: 15 residues. V dropped 6 bases and J dropped 1 base, with 16 bases sitting between them. Germline loops: CDR1 MGHRA, CDR2 YSYEKL.

In this sample, this clonotype turned up a few times. V is TRBV11-2 and J is TRBJ2-3; the D gene is possibly TRBD2 (6 bases). Trimming pared 6 bases from V and 4 bases from J, leaving 20 bases between. This CDR3 region has 16 residues. CDR1 SGHAT and CDR2 FQNNGV come from the germline V gene. Here the CDR3 reads CASRNVPGLYADTQYF. CDR3 DNA sequence: TGTGCCAGCAGGAACGTACCGGGACTTTATGCAGATACGCAGTATTTT.

This clonotype has a handful of counts. CDR3 in DNA: TGCAGTGCTGGTGGGGGCGAAAATTCACCCCTCCACTTT. It translates to CSAGGGENSPLHF. The chain combines TRBV20-1 with TRBJ1-6; D is perhaps TRBD1 (6 bases). Trimming removed 5 bases at V and 7 bases at J, with 12 bases between. The CDR3 runs 13 residues. Per the germline V gene, CDR1 is DFQATT and CDR2 is SNEGSKA (reference sequence).

Many counts were recorded for this clonotype. The V gene is TRBV7-9, the J gene TRBJ2-7, with 11 bases fitting TRBD1. The CDR3 length is 14 residues. Germline loops: CDR1 SEHNR, CDR2 FQNEAQ (reference sequence). Unmatched junction bases numbered 5, after V lost 4 bases and J lost 6 bases. For the CDR3, the DNA is TGTGCCAGCAGCTGGACCGGGACAGGGGGCGAGCAGTACTTC. This sequence encodes CASSWTGTGGEQYF.

This clonotype showed up many times. The chain links TRBV20-1 to TRBJ1-5, with D tentatively TRBD1 (5 bases). Looked up from germline, CDR1 is DFQATT and CDR2 is SNEGSKA (reference sequence). Trimming stripped 6 bases from V and 0 bases from J, with 12 bases between. The CDR3 is 14 amino acids. The CDR3, as DNA: TGCAGTGCAACCAGGGACCGTAGCAATCAGCCCCAGCATTTT. Translating gives CSATRDRSNQPQHF.

This clonotype has more than one count but fewer than ten. The chain has TRBV20-1 and TRBJ1-5, with TRBD1 matching 9 bases. V was pared by 1 base and J by 4 bases, with 2 bases of the junction left unmatched. Germline V CDR1 and CDR2: DFQATT, SNEGSKA (reference sequence). This CDR3 region has 14 residues. The CDR3 DNA reads TGCAGTGCTAGAGGGGGGACAGGGAATCAGCCCCAGCATTTT. It is translated as CSARGGTGNQPQHF.

This chain links TRBV12-3 or TRBV12-4 with TRBJ2-3; 7 bases are a match to TRBD2. CDR3 size: 16 residues. With V trimmed by 2 bases and J by 9 bases, 14 bases remained unmatched. CDR3 sequence (DNA): TGTGCCAGCAGTTTAAGAGGGAGACTAGCTGGTGTCACGCAGTATTTT. Translated, it gives CASSLRGRLAGVTQYF.

This chain uses TRBV14 with TRBJ1-6; no reliable D call. The germline V gene has CDR1 SGHDN and CDR2 FVKESK. Deletions cut 0 bases from V and 0 bases from J, with 15 bases between. The length of the CDR3 is 19 residues. The CDR3 reads CASSQDTVYWGSYNSPLHF. In nucleotides, the CDR3 is TGTGCCAGCAGCCAAGACACAGTTTACTGGGGCTCCTATAATTCACCCCTCCACTTT.

CDR3 loop: CASSLTATYEQYF. DNA of the CDR3: TGTGCCAGCAGTTTGACAGCCACCTACGAGCAGTACTTC. The rearrangement joins TRBV6-5 to TRBJ2-7, with a tentative D call TRBD1 (5 bases). CDR1 MNHEY and CDR2 SVGAGI come from the germline V gene. V was cut by 4 bases and J by 2 bases, with 9 bases left in between. The CDR3 totals 13 residues.

In its sample, this clonotype was seen a few times. The CDR3 spells CASSKDGDYGYTF. The CDR3 DNA follows: TGTGCCAGCAGCAAGGACGGCGACTATGGCTACACCTTC. The chain couples TRBV9 to TRBJ1-2, with unresolved D. The germline V gene encodes CDR1 SGDLS and CDR2 YYNGEE. CDR3 length equals 13 residues. V was pared by 4 bases and J by 3 bases, with 10 bases between. Looking up the rest from reference TRBV9 and TRBJ1-2 gives the full variable domain: DSGVTQTPKHLITATGQRVTLRCSPRSGDLSVYWYQQSLDQGLQFLIQYYNGEERAKGNILERFSAQQFPDLHSELNLSSLELGDSALYFCASSKDGDYGYTFGSGTRLTVV.

Ten or more counts support this clonotype. J is TRBJ2-2 and V is TRBV5-1; D is tentatively TRBD1 or TRBD2 (5 bases each). With 4 bases removed from V and 3 bases from J, the gap between germline ends came to 13 bases. The CDR3 extends over 15 amino acids. The germline gives CDR1 SGHRS, CDR2 YFSETQ. The CDR3 DNA reads as TGCGCCAGCAGCCGGGACGGACAAGACACCGGGGAGCTGTTTTTT. This codes for CASSRDGQDTGELFF.

The sample holds a few counts of this clonotype. This rearrangement joins TRBV6-5 to TRBJ2-4; 8 positions match TRBD1. The CDR3 loop spans 15 amino acids. The trim removed 2 bases at V and 4 bases at J, leaving 4 bases unmatched. The germline CDR1 and CDR2 sequences are MNHEY and SVGAGI. Written as DNA, the CDR3 is TGTGCCAGCAGTTACGCAGGGGGCGAGAAAAACATTCAGTACTTC. This codes for CASSYAGGEKNIQYF.

The V and J genes are TRBV11-2 and TRBJ2-1, with D unresolved. From germline, CDR1 is SGHAT and CDR2 FQNNGV. This CDR3 contains 15 residues. V was cut by 2 bases and J by 5 bases, with 13 bases left in between. This chain's CDR3 is CASSLKEPRNNEQFF. The CDR3 DNA reads TGTGCCAGCAGCTTAAAAGAACCGAGAAACAATGAGCAGTTCTTC.

This clonotype occurred many times. The chain joins TRBV12-3 or TRBV12-4 to TRBJ1-6; D may be TRBD1 (5 bases). The ends were cut back, 2 bases at V and 4 bases at J, with 9 bases in the middle. The CDR3 runs 15 residues. CDR3 protein: CASSLWGSYNSPLHF. The CDR3 DNA is TGTGCCAGCAGTTTATGGGGGTCGTATAATTCACCCCTCCACTTT.

This clonotype was observed a few times. The rearrangement links TRBV5-6 to TRBJ1-1; no definite D call. In germline, CDR1 is SGHDT, CDR2 YYEEEE. With 0 bases removed from V and 0 bases from J, the gap between germline ends came to 9 bases. This CDR3 region has 15 residues. The CDR3 sequence: CASSLEVNLNTEAFF. The CDR3 nucleotides are TGTGCCAGCAGCTTGGAGGTTAACTTGAACACTGAAGCTTTCTTT.

The J gene is TRBJ2-7, the V gene TRBV28; 11 nucleotides match TRBD1. The germline gives CDR1 MDHEN, CDR2 SYDVKM. The CDR3 has 16 amino acids. Unmatched junction bases numbered 7, after V lost 5 bases and J lost 1 base. The CDR3 protein is CASSGAGTGGSYEQYF. The DNA of the CDR3 is TGTGCCAGCAGTGGGGCCGGGACAGGGGGATCCTACGAGCAGTACTTC.

This clonotype showed up just a few times. The rearrangement uses TRBV6-1 and TRBJ2-6; 10 nucleotides match TRBD2. CDR1 and CDR2 from the germline V gene are MNHNS and SASEGT. Losses at the gene ends were 4 bases for V and 0 bases for J; bases not matched to a gene: 6. This CDR3 is 18 amino acids long. The CDR3 region has the DNA TGTGCCAGCAGTGCCCTAGCGGGGGCTATCTCTGGGGCCAACGTCCTGACTTTC. It codes for CASSALAGAISGANVLTF.

In its sample, this clonotype was seen many times. The chain employs TRBV6-2 or TRBV6-3 and TRBJ2-1, with 9 bases matching TRBD2. Germline values: CDR1 MNHEY, CDR2 SVGEGT. The junction had 6 bases not matched to a gene; V was cut back by 2 bases and J by 7 bases. The CDR3 spans 15 residues. The CDR3 nucleotides read TGTGCCAGCAGTTACGAGCGGGAGGTACTAAATGAGCAGTTCTTC. This codes for CASSYEREVLNEQFF.

The chain joins TRBV3-1 to TRBJ1-1; TRBD1 is a possible D gene (6 bases). This CDR3 is built from 15 residues. Trimming stripped 3 bases from V and 5 bases from J, with 16 bases between. Germline lookup yields CDR1 LGHDT and CDR2 YNNKEL (reference sequence). The CDR3: CASSQANREGTEAFF. For the CDR3, the DNA is TGTGCCAGCAGCCAGGCAAACAGGGAAGGAACTGAAGCTTTCTTT. Combining the CDR3 with reference TRBV3-1 and TRBJ1-1 gives the whole variable domain DTAVSQTPKYLVTQMGNDKSIKCEQNLGHDTMYWYKQDSKKFLKIMFSYNNKELIINETVPNRFSPKSPDKAHLNLHINSLELGDSAVYFCASSQANREGTEAFFGQGTRLTVV.

Details on this clonotype: The junction and the germline gene differ at one end; a read error may be behind it. V usage is TRBV5-5 and J usage is TRBJ2-7; 9 nucleotides match TRBD2. Per the germline V gene, CDR1 is SGHKS and CDR2 is YYEKEE (reference sequence). The CDR3 extends over 14 amino acids. Written as DNA, the CDR3 is TGTGCCATCAGCCCAGGGACTAGCCGCTACGAGCAGTACTTC. Translating it yields CAISPGTSRYEQYF. Drawing the rest from reference TRBV5-5 and TRBJ2-7, the complete variable domain is DAGVTQSPTHLIKTRGQQVTLRCSPISGHKSVSWYQQVLGQGPQFIFQYYEKEERGRGNFPDRFSARQFPNYSSELNVNALLLGDSALYLCAISPGTSRYEQYFGPGTRLTVT.

The V and J genes are TRBV14 and TRBJ2-7; D is uncertain. The V and J ends lost 0 bases and 7 bases respectively, with 7 bases between them. This CDR3 comprises 12 residues. CDR1 and CDR2 from the germline V gene are SGHDN and FVKESK. The CDR3 DNA sequence: TGTGCCAGCAGCCAAGATGGATGGGAGCAGTACTTC. This codes for CASSQDGWEQYF.

This clonotype was seen only a few times. The CDR3 DNA reads TGTGCCATCGGCGCGACAGGAATTATAGATACGCAGTATTTT. It yields the protein CAIGATGIIDTQYF. V and J are TRBV10-3 and TRBJ2-3, with a tentative D call TRBD1 (6 bases). Germline-derived CDR1 and CDR2 are ENHRY and SYGVKD. The CDR3 extends over 14 amino acids. Trimming left V 8 bases short and J 5 bases short, with 17 bases between.